This TCR beta chain was retrieved from a study of blood T cell repertoires in COVID-19. Study-level background: The analysed material was cDNA or gDNA that came from T cells, B-cell-depleted T cells, or PBMCs.

The CDR3 is made up of 16 amino acids. In germline, CDR1 is SGHTA, CDR2 FQGTGA. The J segment lost 4 bases and the V segment lost 4 bases, leaving 7 bases of the junction unmatched. Each participant's cohort was designated according to participant-reported clinical history. Original methodology: Using reference gene primer amplification, nucleated cell counts were estimated. Clones were sequenced by immunoSEQ multiplex PCR, and TCRdb holds only the in-frame ones, with some missing. That table supplies the V and J calls and clone size; D and trimming were determined from the DNA. The sample lists about 270,000 clones; approximately 90% were seen once.

The V call is TRBV7-3, the J call TRBJ2-6; TRBD1 matches 7 bases. The sequence derives from a woman aged 18 to 35 who had recovered from COVID-19. The sample consisted of PBMCs or T cells enriched from blood (not recorded which). CDR3 sequence reads: CASSSDRVSGANVLTF. CDR3 nucleotides: TGTGCCAGCAGCTCCGACAGGGTGTCGGGGGCCAACGTCCTGACTTTC.